This is a list of T cell receptor beta chains from one sample in a study of cytomegalovirus exposure and HLA in healthy donors. Method: immunoSEQ multiplex PCR; TCRdb's copy keeps in-frame clones and lacks some. The sample carries about 76,000 clones, around 95% recorded once. The specimen sequenced was PBMCs. The receptors were sampled from a woman aged 18-29 years in good health and CMV-seronegative. CDR3s include the opening cysteine and the closing phenylalanine or tryptophan. The D gene is left open where the match is weak. Not all rows give a size; the values are once, few, many and, for expanded clones, a class.

TRBJ2-3,.,.,TRBV9,CASSAEGSGDTQYF,TGTGCCAGCAGCGCCGAGGGAAGTGGGGATACGCAGTATTTT
TRBJ1-2,.,.,TRBV19,CASINQGTRLLGSGYTF,TGTGCCAGTATTAATCAAGGGACAAGACTTTTGGGGTCGGGCTACACCTTC
TRBJ1-2,.,.,TRBV6-6,CASSATQGSSGYTF,TGTGCCAGCAGTGCAACCCAGGGCTCTTCTGGCTACACCTTC
TRBJ1-1,.,TRBD1,TRBV5-4,CASSILQGARTEAFF,TGTGCCAGCAGCATCCTACAGGGGGCGCGCACTGAAGCTTTCTTT
TRBJ2-2,.,.,TRBV13,CASRMASYYTGELFF,TGTGCCAGCCGCATGGCCTCGTATTACACCGGGGAGCTGTTTTTT
TRBJ2-1,.,TRBD2,TRBV5-1,CASSSAGGNYNEQFF,TGCGCCAGCAGCTCCGCGGGGGGGAATTACAATGAGCAGTTCTTC
TRBJ2-2,.,.,TRBV4-1,CASSQDVAYTGELFF,TGCGCCAGCAGCCAAGATGTAGCCTACACCGGGGAGCTGTTTTTT
TRBJ1-6,.,.,TRBV19,CASSGQSLRTLHF,TGTGCCAGTAGCGGACAATCACTTCGGACCCTCCACTTT
TRBJ1-4,.,.,TRBV25-1,CASRQTGYSNEKLFF,TGTGCCAGCAGACAAACAGGGTACTCTAATGAAAAACTGTTTTTT
TRBJ2-7,.,TRBD1,TRBV5-8,CASSRDGTEPYEQYF,TGTGCCAGCAGCCGGGACGGGACAGAGCCCTACGAGCAGTACTTC
TRBJ2-1,few,.,TRBV4-3,CASSQATGPGEQFF,TGCGCCAGCAGCCAAGCGACAGGCCCGGGTGAGCAGTTCTTC
TRBJ1-2,.,.,TRBV13,CASSLGRQGRDYGYTF,TGTGCCAGCAGCTTAGGCCGGCAGGGAAGAGACTATGGCTACACCTTC
TRBJ1-2,.,.,TRBV5-4,CASSRGGQNYGYTF,TGTGCCAGCAGTAGAGGTGGACAGAACTATGGCTACACCTTC
TRBJ2-1,.,TRBD1,TRBV11-1,CASSNRGAYNEQFF,TGTGCCAGCAGCAACAGGGGTGCCTACAATGAGCAGTTCTTC
TRBJ1-4,.,.,TRBV5-6,CASSRTEGDNEKLFF,TGTGCCAGCAGCCGGACAGAGGGGGATAATGAAAAACTGTTTTTT
TRBJ2-7,.,TRBD1,TRBV7-9,CASSILDREREQYF,TGTGCCAGCAGCATTTTGGACAGGGAAAGGGAGCAGTACTTC
TRBJ1-5,.,TRBD1,TRBV7-2,CASSLVRQGGQPQHF,TGTGCCAGCAGCTTAGTCAGGCAGGGGGGTCAGCCCCAGCATTTT
TRBJ1-6,.,.,TRBV7-9,CAGRTAYNSPLHF,TGTGCGGGGCGGACGGCCTATAATTCACCCCTCCACTTT
TRBJ2-2,once,TRBD2,TRBV19,CASRLAGDDTGELFF,TGTGCCAGCAGACTAGCGGGGGATGACACCGGGGAGCTGTTTTTT
TRBJ1-6,.,TRBD1,TRBV5-6,CASSASGQGVEPLHF,TGTGCCAGCAGCGCCTCGGGACAGGGGGTCGAACCCCTCCACTTT
TRBJ2-3,.,TRBD2,TRBV5-1,CASAGGHSTDTQYF,TGCGCCAGCGCGGGGGGCCATAGCACAGATACGCAGTATTTT
TRBJ2-5,.,.,TRBV28,CASSSLLAPNQETQYF,TGTGCCAGCAGTTCTTTGTTAGCCCCCAACCAAGAGACCCAGTACTTC